Below, 2 T cell receptor beta chains from the same sample are listed, as sequenced in a study of shared clonotypes between healthy human individuals. Using immunoSEQ multiplex PCR, the repertoire was profiled, and TCRdb retains in-frame clones only, with some absent. Of 2.3 million or so clones listed, 85% to 95% are singletons. Sequencing input: naive CD4+ T cells from PBMCs. Subset of the sample: CD45RA+ positively selected. The receptor set was obtained from a man between 18 and 35 years old in good health. Some clones in this sample may be carry-over from other donors' samples.

V and J are TRBV9 and TRBJ1-1; D uncertain. V gave up 4 bases and J gave up 4 bases, with 26 bases separating them. Germline lookup yields CDR1 SGDLS and CDR2 YYNGEE. The CDR3 is 18 amino acids. CDR3 sequence reads: CASSSDERLVDHSTEAFF. CDR3 nucleotide sequence: TGTGCCAGCAGCTCCGATGAACGGTTGGTCGATCACAGCACTGAAGCTTTCTTT.

The chain couples TRBV27 to TRBJ2-5; TRBD1 matches 7 bases. CDR1 and CDR2 (germline): MNHEY, SMNVEV (reference sequence). This CDR3 has 14 amino acids. The junction had 12 bases not matched to a gene; V was cut back by 5 bases and J by 9 bases. The CDR3 bases are TGTGCCAGCAGTCTAAAAGGGGGCGTGGTGGCCCAGTACTTC. Translation gives CASSLKGGVVAQYF.